This T cell receptor (beta chain) came from a study of blood T cells in healthy people across ages. Findings of the study overall: Changes in expanded clonotypes were possibly confounded, as the CMV status of donors was unknown.

This clonotype turned up a few times. Antigen specificity is unknown. The CDR3 covers 15 residues. Germline-derived CDR1 and CDR2 are DFQATT and SNEGSKA (reference sequence). The V gene lost 0 bases and the J gene lost 7 bases, with 18 bases spanning the gap. Each donor was a healthy Caucasian individual from Russia, aged about 6 to 90. Primed by a sample-barcoded 5' primer and a J-beta primer mix, a second PCR proceeded for about 6 to 11 cycles. One entry per CDR3 protein, called by TCRdb with MiXCR from the 5' RACE reads. There are hundreds of thousands of distinct CDR3 sequences in the sample; roughly 25% occur only once, and more than 7.5% lies in the top ten. The same sample was also used in a study of T cells of mothers and their children.

The chain is built from TRBV20-1 and TRBJ2-5; D is unresolved. The sequenced sample was blood. The source of this sequence is a boy aged 5-17 years in good health. In DNA form, the CDR3 reads TGCAGTGCTAGAGACAAGGACCAGCCGGTGTGGACCCAGTACTTC. Its protein product is CSARDKDQPVWTQYF.